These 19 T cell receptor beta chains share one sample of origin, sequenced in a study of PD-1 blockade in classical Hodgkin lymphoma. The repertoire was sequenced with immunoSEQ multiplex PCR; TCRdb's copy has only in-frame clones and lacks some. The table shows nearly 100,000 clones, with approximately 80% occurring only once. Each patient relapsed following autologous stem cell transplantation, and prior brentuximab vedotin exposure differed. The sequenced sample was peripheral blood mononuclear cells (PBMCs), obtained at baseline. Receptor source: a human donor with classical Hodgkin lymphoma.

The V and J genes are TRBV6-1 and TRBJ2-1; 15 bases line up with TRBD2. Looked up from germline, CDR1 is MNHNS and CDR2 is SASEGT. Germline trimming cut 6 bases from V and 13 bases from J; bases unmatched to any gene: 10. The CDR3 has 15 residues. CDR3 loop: CASRDWTSGRAQQFF. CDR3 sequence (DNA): TGTGCCAGCAGGGACTGGACTAGCGGGAGGGCCCAACAGTTCTTC.

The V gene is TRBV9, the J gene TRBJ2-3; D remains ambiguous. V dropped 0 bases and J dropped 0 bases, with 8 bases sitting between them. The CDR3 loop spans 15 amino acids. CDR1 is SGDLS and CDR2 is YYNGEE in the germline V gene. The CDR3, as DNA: TGTGCCAGCAGCGTAGGGTTGGGGAGCACAGATACGCAGTATTTT. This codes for CASSVGLGSTDTQYF.

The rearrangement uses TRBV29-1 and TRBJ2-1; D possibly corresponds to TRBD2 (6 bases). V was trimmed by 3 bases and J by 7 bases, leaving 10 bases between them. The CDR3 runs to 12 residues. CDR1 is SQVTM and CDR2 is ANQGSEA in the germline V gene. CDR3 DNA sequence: TGCAGCGTTGAGGAGGGAAGGAATGAGCAGTTCTTC. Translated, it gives CSVEEGRNEQFF.

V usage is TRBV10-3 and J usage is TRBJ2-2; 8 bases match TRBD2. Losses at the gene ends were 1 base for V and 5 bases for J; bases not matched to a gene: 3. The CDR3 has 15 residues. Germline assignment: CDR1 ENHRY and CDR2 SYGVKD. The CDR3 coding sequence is TGTGCCATCAGTGAGTGGGCGGGAGGTACCGGGGAGCTGTTTTTT. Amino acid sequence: CAISEWAGGTGELFF.

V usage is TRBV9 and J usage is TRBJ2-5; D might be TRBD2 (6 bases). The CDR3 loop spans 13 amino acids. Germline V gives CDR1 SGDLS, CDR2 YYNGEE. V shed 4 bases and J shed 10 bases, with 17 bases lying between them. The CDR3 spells CASSTQPGVDQYF. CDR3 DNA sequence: TGTGCCAGCAGCACCCAGCCGGGGGTGGACCAGTACTTC. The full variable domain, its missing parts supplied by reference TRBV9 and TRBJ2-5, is DSGVTQTPKHLITATGQRVTLRCSPRSGDLSVYWYQQSLDQGLQFLIQYYNGEERAKGNILERFSAQQFPDLHSELNLSSLELGDSALYFCASSTQPGVDQYFGPGTRLLVL.

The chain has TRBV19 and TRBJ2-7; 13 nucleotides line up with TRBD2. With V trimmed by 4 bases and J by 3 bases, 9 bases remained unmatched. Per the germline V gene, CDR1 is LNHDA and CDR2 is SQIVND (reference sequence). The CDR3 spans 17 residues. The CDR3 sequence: CASSKRTSGSYDYEQYF. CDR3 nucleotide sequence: TGTGCCAGTAGTAAACGGACTAGCGGGAGCTACGACTACGAGCAGTACTTC.

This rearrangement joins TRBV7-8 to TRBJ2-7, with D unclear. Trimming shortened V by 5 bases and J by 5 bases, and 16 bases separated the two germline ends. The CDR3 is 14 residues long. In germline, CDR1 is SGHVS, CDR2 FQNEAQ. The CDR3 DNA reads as TGTGCCAGCAGCCGGCAGGTGGAACTCCACGAGCAGTACTTC. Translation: CASSRQVELHEQYF. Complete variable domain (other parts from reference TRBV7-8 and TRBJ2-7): GAGVSQSPRYKVAKRGQDVALRCDPISGHVSLFWYQQALGQGPEFLTYFQNEAQLDKSGLPSDRFFAERPEGSVSTLKIQRTQQEDSAVYLCASSRQVELHEQYFGPGTRLTVT.

DNA of the CDR3: TGTGCCAGCAGTCCCGGGACATGGGGCTACGAGCAGTACTTC. This sequence encodes CASSPGTWGYEQYF. The chain carries TRBV6-5 and TRBJ2-7, with D maybe TRBD1 (6 bases). The CDR3 has 14 amino acids. Germline V lookup: CDR1 MNHEY, CDR2 SVGAGI. V was cut by 5 bases and J by 3 bases, with 14 bases left in between.

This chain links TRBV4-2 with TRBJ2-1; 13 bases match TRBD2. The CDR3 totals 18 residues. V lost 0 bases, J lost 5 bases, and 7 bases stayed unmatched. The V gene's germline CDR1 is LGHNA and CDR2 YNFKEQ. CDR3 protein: CASSQDPPGLAGDNEQFF. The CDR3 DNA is TGTGCCAGCAGCCAAGATCCCCCCGGACTAGCGGGGGACAATGAGCAGTTCTTC.

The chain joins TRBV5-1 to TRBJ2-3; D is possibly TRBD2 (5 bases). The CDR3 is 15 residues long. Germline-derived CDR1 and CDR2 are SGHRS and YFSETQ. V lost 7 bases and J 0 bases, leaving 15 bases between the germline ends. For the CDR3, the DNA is TGCGCCAGCGGATTAATAGCGTCTAGCACAGATACGCAGTATTTT. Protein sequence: CASGLIASSTDTQYF.

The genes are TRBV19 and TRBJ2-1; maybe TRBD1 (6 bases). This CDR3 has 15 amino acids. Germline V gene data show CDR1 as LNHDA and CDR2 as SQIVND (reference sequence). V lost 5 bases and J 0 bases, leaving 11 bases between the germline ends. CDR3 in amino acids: CASSPDRSSYNEQFF. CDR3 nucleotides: TGTGCCAGTAGTCCCGACAGGAGCTCCTACAATGAGCAGTTCTTC.

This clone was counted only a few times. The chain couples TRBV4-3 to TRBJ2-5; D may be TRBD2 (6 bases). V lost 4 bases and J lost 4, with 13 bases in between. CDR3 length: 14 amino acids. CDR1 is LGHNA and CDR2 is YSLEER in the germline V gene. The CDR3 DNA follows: TGCGCCAGCAGCCGGGGGGTGTTAACAGAGACCCAGTACTTC. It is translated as CASSRGVLTETQYF.

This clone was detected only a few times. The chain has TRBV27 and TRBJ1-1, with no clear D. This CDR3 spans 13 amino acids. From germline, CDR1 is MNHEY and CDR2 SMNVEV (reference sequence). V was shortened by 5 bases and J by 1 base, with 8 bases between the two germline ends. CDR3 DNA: TGTGCCAGCAGTCAATTTCAGAACACTGAAGCTTTCTTT. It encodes CASSQFQNTEAFF.

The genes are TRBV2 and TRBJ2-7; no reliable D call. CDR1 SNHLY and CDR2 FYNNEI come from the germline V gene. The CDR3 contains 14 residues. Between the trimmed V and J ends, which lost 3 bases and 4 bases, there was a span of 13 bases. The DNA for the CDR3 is TGTGCCAGCAGTGAGGGTCCTAATATATACGAGCAGTACTTC. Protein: CASSEGPNIYEQYF.

The DNA for the CDR3 is TGTGCCAGCATCAAAGTGGGGGCAGACAATCAGCCCCAGCATTTT. It codes for CASIKVGADNQPQHF. This chain joins TRBV7-9 and TRBJ1-5, with D tentatively TRBD1 (6 bases). The CDR3 has 15 amino acids. Germline V gene sequence: CDR1 SEHNR, CDR2 FQNEAQ (reference sequence). V gave up 7 bases and J gave up 3 bases, with 16 bases separating them.

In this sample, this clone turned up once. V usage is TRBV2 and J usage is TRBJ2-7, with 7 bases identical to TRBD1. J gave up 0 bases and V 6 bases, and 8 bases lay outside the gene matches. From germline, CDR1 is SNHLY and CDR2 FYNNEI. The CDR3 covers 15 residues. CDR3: CASRSPGTASYEQYF. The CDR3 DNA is TGTGCCAGCAGGTCACCCGGGACAGCCTCCTACGAGCAGTACTTC.

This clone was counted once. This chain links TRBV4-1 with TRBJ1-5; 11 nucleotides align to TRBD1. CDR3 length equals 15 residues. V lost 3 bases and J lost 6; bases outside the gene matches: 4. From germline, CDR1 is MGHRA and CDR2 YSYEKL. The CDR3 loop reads CASSHADRGPQPQHF. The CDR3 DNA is TGCGCCAGCAGCCACGCGGACAGGGGGCCTCAGCCCCAGCATTTT.

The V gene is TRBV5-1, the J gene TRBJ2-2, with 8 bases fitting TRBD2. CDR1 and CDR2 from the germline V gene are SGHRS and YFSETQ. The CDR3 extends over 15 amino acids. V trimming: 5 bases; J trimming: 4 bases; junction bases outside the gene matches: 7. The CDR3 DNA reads TGCGCCAGCAGGCAACGGACTAGCTTCACCGGGGAGCTGTTTTTT. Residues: CASRQRTSFTGELFF. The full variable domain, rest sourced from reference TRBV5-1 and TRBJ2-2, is KAGVTQTPRYLIKTRGQQVTLSCSPISGHRSVSWYQQTPGQGLQFLFEYFSETQRNKGNFPGRFSGRQFSNSRSEMNVSTLELGDSALYLCASRQRTSFTGELFFGEGSRLTVL.

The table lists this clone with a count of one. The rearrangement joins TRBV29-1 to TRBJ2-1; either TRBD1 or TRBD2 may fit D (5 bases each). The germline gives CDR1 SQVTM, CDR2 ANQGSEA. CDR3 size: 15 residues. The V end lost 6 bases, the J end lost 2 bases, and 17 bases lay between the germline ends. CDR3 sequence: CSVLSGTTTYNEQFF. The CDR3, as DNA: TGCAGCGTGCTATCGGGGACCACTACCTACAATGAGCAGTTCTTC.